The TCR beta chain described here comes from a study of blood T cell repertoires in COVID-19. Across the study: T cells, B-cell-depleted T cells, or PBMCs supplied cDNA or gDNA.

Per the study methods: Scientists estimated how many nucleated cells there were by amplifying reference gene primers. Method: immunoSEQ multiplex PCR; TCRdb's copy keeps in-frame clones and lacks some. The V and J calls and clone size come from that table; D and trimming were worked out from the DNA. Among roughly 500,000 clones, 70% to 90% were seen once, and the ten largest hold roughly 3.1%. Trimming pared 1 base from V and 4 bases from J, leaving 5 bases between. This CDR3 region has 12 residues. The germline gives CDR1 SGHDN, CDR2 FVKESK. The clonotype originates from a human donor in a cohort sampled during active COVID-19. The rearrangement joins TRBV14 to TRBJ2-7; D is unclear. The specimen was peripheral blood. DNA of the CDR3: TGTGCCAGCAGCCAAGCGGGTTACGAGCAGTACTTC. Amino acid sequence: CASSQAGYEQYF. The variable domain in full, completed from reference TRBV14 and TRBJ2-7, reads EAGVTQFPSHSVIEKGQTVTLRCDPISGHDNLYWYRRVMGKEIKFLLHFVKESKQDESGMPNNRFLAERTGGTYSTLKVQPAELEDSGVYFCASSQAGYEQYFGPGTRLTVT.